The rows below give T cell receptor beta chains drawn from one sample of a study of PD-1 blockade in classical Hodgkin lymphoma. The protocol was immunoSEQ multiplex PCR, while the TCRdb copy is restricted to in-frame clones and leaves out a portion. The repertoire holds 90,000 to 120,000 clones, with around 89% as singletons. The sample was peripheral blood mononuclear cells (PBMCs), taken before the second cycle of nivolumab. These receptors came from a human donor with classical Hodgkin lymphoma. Both conserved end residues are trimmed from each CDR3. The D gene is left open where the match is weak.

ASSKVGGETYNEQF,TRBV21-1,NA
AGTGSGNTIY,TRBV7-9,TRBD1
ASSLFRRNTEAF,TRBV28,NA
ASRQDRRNEKLF,TRBV2,TRBD1
ASSIDANTEAF,TRBV19,NA
AWSVGGRDRNTEAF,TRBV30,NA
ASSSGQGGYSNQPQH,TRBV7-9,TRBD1
AWRRSTEAF,TRBV30,NA
ASSGVLAEASYNEQF,TRBV7-6,NA
ASSFRGKGTDTQY,TRBV28,NA
ASSLGAGFSYEQY,TRBV6-1,TRBD2
ASSQESGNEQF,TRBV4-1,NA
AWSVGQGAALGTIY,TRBV30,TRBD1
ASSLGNPGLTGAF,TRBV5-6,NA
ASSQVSGSSYEQY,TRBV4-1,NA
AWSPGLNWPDTQY,TRBV30,NA
ASSYGTISGWGELF,TRBV6-5,TRBD2
ASSQTSGSGSSTDTQY,TRBV5-5,TRBD2
ASSSGRVSNQPQH,TRBV18,NA
AIQRSSGNTIY,TRBV30,NA
ASSPPEGLSTDTQY,TRBV18,NA
ASSYLQGNTEAF,TRBV6-5,NA
ASTPTTFFYEQY,TRBV28,NA
ASSTSGSLVETQY,TRBV19,TRBD2
ASSERTPLA,TRBV2,NA
ASSFPRGANTGELF,TRBV6-5,NA
ASRPMWTDLRSEKLF,TRBV27,NA